Below are 22 T cell receptor beta chains sequenced from a single sample in a study of cytomegalovirus exposure and HLA in healthy donors. Assay used: immunoSEQ multiplex PCR; TCRdb lists only in-frame clones, some missing. This sample has 90,000 to 140,000 clones, with approximately 90% found just once. Material for sequencing was PBMCs. The receptors originated from a woman aged 18 to 35 in good health and CMV-seropositive.

The chain has TRBV9 and TRBJ2-5; D is perhaps TRBD2 (5 bases). The CDR3 runs to 14 residues. V gave up 4 bases and J gave up 4 bases, with 14 bases separating them. Germline V lookup: CDR1 SGDLS, CDR2 YYNGEE. As DNA, the CDR3 is TGTGCCAGCAGCCCAGAGGGTAGGGCAGAGACCCAGTACTTC. As protein: CASSPEGRAETQYF.

The chain has TRBV19 and TRBJ1-2, with TRBD1 as a possible D gene (6 bases). V was clipped by 6 bases and J by 3 bases, with 11 bases between them. Germline V gene lookup returns CDR1 LNHDA and CDR2 SQIVND (reference sequence). CDR3 length: 13 amino acids. CDR3 coding DNA: TGTGCCAGTAGGCCGACAGGCCACTATGGCTACACCTTC. Amino acids: CASRPTGHYGYTF.

As to this clone: In the same sample, other DNA sequences code for this CDR3. The chain joins TRBV9 to TRBJ2-1, with 7 bases matching TRBD2. In germline, CDR1 is SGDLS, CDR2 YYNGEE. The ends lost 4 bases at V and 3 bases at J; junction bases unmatched: 7. The CDR3 covers 15 residues. The CDR3 here is CASSPRGESYNEQFF. The CDR3 coding sequence is TGTGCCAGCAGCCCTCGGGGGGAAAGCTACAATGAGCAGTTCTTC.

The chain employs TRBV27 and TRBJ1-1; possible D gene TRBD1, 6 bases. V was cut by 6 bases and J by 7 bases, with 9 bases left in between. Germline V gene sequence: CDR1 MNHEY, CDR2 SMNVEV (reference sequence). The CDR3 has 11 residues. This chain's CDR3 is CASSTGFEAFF. CDR3 DNA sequence: TGTGCCAGCAGCACAGGGTTTGAAGCTTTCTTT.

This clone was picked up one time. This chain joins TRBV13 and TRBJ2-7; TRBD2 might be the D (5 bases). The germline CDR1 and CDR2 sequences are PRHDT and FYEKMQ (reference sequence). This CDR3 comprises 15 residues. Trimming removed 5 bases at V and 3 bases at J, with 17 bases between. CDR3 region: CASSPNRGQLYEQYF. In DNA form, the CDR3 reads TGTGCCAGCAGCCCAAATAGAGGGCAGCTCTACGAGCAGTACTTC.

The rearrangement uses TRBV4-1 and TRBJ2-7, with 9 bases that match TRBD1. Trimming at V came to 1 base and at J to 2 bases, leaving 0 bases not matched to a gene. The germline CDR1 and CDR2 sequences are MGHRA and YSYEKL. The CDR3 runs 14 residues. The CDR3 sequence is CASSQGDRAYEQYF. The DNA of the CDR3 is TGCGCCAGCAGCCAAGGGGACAGGGCCTACGAGCAGTACTTC.

The rearrangement links TRBV7-9 to TRBJ2-7; D is perhaps TRBD2 (5 bases). CDR1 is SEHNR, CDR2 FQNEAQ, per germline (reference sequence). Trimming stripped 3 bases from V and 7 bases from J, with 19 bases between. This CDR3 spans 15 amino acids. CDR3 DNA sequence: TGTGCCAGCAGCTTGGTGGGGAGCGGACCAGCGGAGCAGTACTTC. Protein sequence: CASSLVGSGPAEQYF.

V usage is TRBV29-1 and J usage is TRBJ1-2, with D possibly being TRBD1 (5 bases). The V and J ends lost 2 bases and 0 bases respectively, with 7 bases between them. Germline V gives CDR1 SQVTM, CDR2 ANQGSEA. The CDR3 runs to 13 residues. The CDR3 sequence is CSVETGTNYGYTF. The CDR3 DNA reads TGCAGCGTTGAAACAGGCACTAACTATGGCTACACCTTC.

This chain joins TRBV9 and TRBJ1-1; 8 bases line up with TRBD1. This CDR3 spans 18 amino acids. J gave up 1 base and V 0 bases, and 11 bases lay outside the gene matches. In germline, CDR1 is SGDLS, CDR2 YYNGEE. CDR3 residues: CASSVGGARTGTNTEAFF. The CDR3 nucleotides are TGTGCCAGCAGCGTAGGGGGGGCGAGGACAGGGACGAACACTGAAGCTTTCTTT.

The J gene is TRBJ2-1, the V gene TRBV19, with D possibly being TRBD1 (6 bases). The V gene lost 8 bases and the J gene lost 9 bases, with 11 bases spanning the gap. The CDR3 has 11 residues. In germline, CDR1 is LNHDA, CDR2 SQIVND (reference sequence). In nucleotides, the CDR3 is TGTGCCAGTGGGGACAATTTTGAGCAGTTCTTC. Residues: CASGDNFEQFF.

The chain carries TRBV2 and TRBJ2-3; D perhaps matches TRBD1 (5 bases). Germline CDR1 is SNHLY and CDR2 is FYNNEI. The V and J ends lost 6 bases and 4 bases respectively, with 11 bases between them. The CDR3 loop spans 13 amino acids. CDR3 in DNA: TGTGCCAGCAGGGGGCCACGGTCAGATACGCAGTATTTT. Translation gives CASRGPRSDTQYF.

The V call is TRBV20-1, the J call TRBJ1-1, with 9 nucleotides matching TRBD1. This CDR3 is 8 amino acids long. Germline V gene lookup returns CDR1 DFQATT and CDR2 SNEGSKA (reference sequence). CDR3 region: CKTGGAFF. CDR3 nucleotides: TGCAAGACAGGGGGGGCTTTCTTT.

V gene TRBV4-1 combines with J gene TRBJ2-7; 12 bases map to TRBD1. CDR3 length: 13 amino acids. Germline lookup yields CDR1 MGHRA and CDR2 YSYEKL. V shed 9 bases and J 5 bases; nucleotides not matched to a gene: 5. In DNA form, the CDR3 reads TGCGCCAGTTCCGGGACAGGGGGCAACGAGCAGTACTTC. This gives the protein CASSGTGGNEQYF.

The V gene is TRBV6-5, the J gene TRBJ2-1; a weak D match, TRBD2 (6 bases). The CDR3 has 12 residues. The ends were cut back, 7 bases at V and 9 bases at J, with 13 bases in the middle. Germline V gene sequence: CDR1 MNHEY, CDR2 SVGAGI. CDR3 in amino acids: CASTPGGSEQFF. The CDR3 DNA reads TGTGCCAGCACCCCCGGGGGTAGTGAGCAGTTCTTC.

The sample holds one count of this clone. This chain uses TRBV11-2 with TRBJ2-6, with D possibly TRBD2 on 5 matching bases. Germline CDR1 reads SGHAT; CDR2 reads FQNNGV. V was cut by 5 bases and J by 2 bases, with 19 bases left in between. CDR3 length: 18 residues. The DNA for the CDR3 is TGTGCCAGCAGCGCCAGACCGAGGGCAGTAGCTGGGGCCAACGTCCTGACTTTC. It codes for CASSARPRAVAGANVLTF.

The chain combines TRBV14 with TRBJ1-2, with TRBD1 matching 8 bases. Unmatched junction bases numbered 11, after V lost 1 base and J lost 7 bases. This CDR3 spans 16 amino acids. Per the germline V gene, CDR1 is SGHDN and CDR2 is FVKESK. CDR3 sequence (DNA): TGTGCCAGCAGCCAAGGGGACAGGTGGCTCAGGTCTGGCTACACCTTC. It yields the protein CASSQGDRWLRSGYTF.

The rearrangement joins TRBV7-9 to TRBJ2-7; tentative D call: TRBD1 (6 bases). V was cut by 4 bases and J by 4 bases, with 17 bases left in between. In germline, CDR1 is SEHNR, CDR2 FQNEAQ (reference sequence). The CDR3 sequence is 15 residues long. CDR3 loop: CASSSWTDSTYEQYF. Here the CDR3 DNA reads TGTGCCAGCAGCTCCTGGACAGATAGCACATACGAGCAGTACTTC.

This chain links TRBV6-6 with TRBJ1-6; TRBD1 matches 7 bases. CDR1 and CDR2 from the germline V gene are MNHNY and SVGAGI (reference sequence). J lost 6 bases, V lost 0 bases, and 2 bases had no gene match. CDR3 length equals 15 residues. The CDR3 DNA reads as TGTGCCAGCAGTTACTCAAGGGACAGTAATTCACCCCTCCACTTT. Encoded protein: CASSYSRDSNSPLHF.

The V and J genes are TRBV5-1 and TRBJ1-5, with 10 bases aligning to TRBD1. V was clipped by 4 bases and J by 0 bases; unmatched bases: 4. This CDR3 spans 16 amino acids. Germline values: CDR1 SGHRS, CDR2 YFSETQ. The CDR3 nucleotides read TGCGCCAGCAGCCCGGGGACAGGGGATAGCAATCAGCCCCAGCATTTT. Protein: CASSPGTGDSNQPQHF.

Worth noting for this clone: Within the sample, other DNA sequences also encode this same CDR3. V is TRBV6-5 and J is TRBJ1-5; perhaps TRBD1 as D (5 bases). Germline loops: CDR1 MNHEY, CDR2 SVGAGI. Trimming pared 5 bases from V and 0 bases from J, leaving 5 bases between. This CDR3 has 13 residues. CDR3 DNA sequence: TGTGCCAGCAGTCAGGGTAGCAATCAGCCCCAGCATTTT. This codes for CASSQGSNQPQHF.

This clone was seen only a few times. This chain links TRBV11-3 with TRBJ2-5, with 9 positions matching TRBD1. J was trimmed by 4 bases and V by 4 bases; bases with no gene match: 1. This CDR3 region has 13 residues. The V gene's germline CDR1 is SGHNT and CDR2 YENEEA. The CDR3 loop reads CASSSGQGETQYF. The CDR3 nucleotides read TGTGCCAGCAGCTCGGGACAGGGAGAGACCCAGTACTTC.

The V and J genes are TRBV19 and TRBJ1-2, with a possible D match to TRBD1 (6 bases). The V end lost 3 bases, the J end lost 6 bases, and 8 bases lay between the germline ends. The germline gives CDR1 LNHDA, CDR2 SQIVND (reference sequence). The CDR3 totals 12 residues. CDR3 region: CASSIQGNGYTF. DNA for the CDR3: TGTGCCAGTAGTATTCAGGGGAATGGCTACACCTTC.